One and the same sample provided the 23 T cell receptor beta chains below, sequenced in a study of T cells in Graves' hyperthyroidism and ophthalmopathy (dated by TCRdb to between 2018 and 2020). Receptor libraries were prepared by multiplex PCR. TCRdb names Illumina HiSeq 2000 as the instrument used. The TCR beta CDR3 regions were amplified from RNA transcripts. For the first round of RT-PCR on the TCR CDR3, the HTBI primer set was used together with the Qiagen OneStep RT-PCR kit. Using fastp at Q25 and MiXCR, TCRdb reprocessed the public reads and kept productive beta chains. Here each entry gathers all rows of one CDR3 protein and keeps the most common genes and DNA. The sample table holds some 510,000 distinct CDR3 sequences, of which roughly 20% were seen once. Less than 30% of the sample is in the top ten clones. Sequences were obtained from blood. The source of these receptors is a man between 18 and 29 years old with Graves' hyperthyroidism.

In regard to this clonotype: Given a much more abundant clone one base away, this may be a read error. The chain couples TRBV5-6 to TRBJ1-1; D is undetermined. The CDR3 totals 16 residues. Germline CDR1 SGHDT, CDR2 YYEEEE. The DNA for the CDR3 is TGTGCCAGCATCTTGGCCGGAGGGCAGGAATCGATTGAAGCTTTCTTT. As protein: CASILAGGQESIEAFF.

This clonotype was observed at least ten times. The chain has TRBV12-3 or TRBV12-4 and TRBJ1-5; D unresolved. CDR3 length equals 17 residues. The ends were cut back, 0 bases at V and 0 bases at J, with 12 bases in the middle. DNA for the CDR3: TGTGCCAGCAGTTTAGCGCTCCAAGCCCCTAGCAATCAGCCCCAGCATTTT. Amino acids: CASSLALQAPSNQPQHF.

This chain connects TRBV29-1 to TRBJ2-7, with D perhaps TRBD1 (5 bases). CDR3 length: 13 residues. Germline CDR1 and CDR2: SQVTM and ANQGSEA. V lost 6 bases and J lost 3, with 15 bases in between. The CDR3 sequence: CSVTSDILYEQYF. Here the CDR3 DNA reads TGCAGCGTCACCTCGGACATTCTCTACGAGCAGTACTTC.

V usage is TRBV5-1 and J usage is TRBJ1-2; TRBD1 aligns across 7 bases. This CDR3 is built from 16 residues. Germline V CDR1 and CDR2: SGHRS, YFSETQ. V lost 4 bases to trimming and J lost 4 bases; unmatched junction nucleotides: 13. The chain's CDR3 is CASSQLGGGISYGYTF. The DNA of the CDR3 is TGCGCCAGCAGCCAGCTAGGGGGCGGCATCTCCTATGGCTACACCTTC.

This clonotype was picked up many times. The chain employs TRBV5-1 and TRBJ2-7; 8 bases fit TRBD1. The CDR3 has 14 residues. Per germline, CDR1 SGHRS and CDR2 YFSETQ. V lost 4 bases, J lost 7 bases, and 10 bases stayed unmatched. CDR3 sequence: CASSPPGQGGEQYF. The CDR3 region has the DNA TGCGCCAGCAGCCCCCCTGGACAGGGAGGAGAGCAGTACTTC.

This chain joins TRBV18 and TRBJ1-1, with 7 bases fitting TRBD1. Germline V lookup: CDR1 KGHSH, CDR2 LQKENI. This CDR3 has 16 residues. J gave up 1 base and V 5 bases, and 10 bases lay outside the gene matches. CDR3 protein: CASSTITGVGNTEAFF. The CDR3 nucleotides are TGTGCCAGCTCAACTATAACAGGGGTTGGGAACACTGAAGCTTTCTTT.

In nucleotides, the CDR3 is TGTGCCAGCAGCTCACTAGCCGGCAGGGGCCCCAGTGGCTACACCTTC. It codes for CASSSLAGRGPSGYTF. V and J are TRBV11-2 and TRBJ1-2; the D gene is possibly TRBD1 (6 bases). Trimming left V 4 bases short and J 7 bases short, with 22 bases between. The CDR3 is 16 residues long. Germline CDR1 SGHAT, CDR2 FQNNGV.

The chain has TRBV27 and TRBJ1-2; D unresolved. Germline V gives CDR1 MNHEY, CDR2 SMNVEV (reference sequence). This CDR3 has 14 amino acids. Trimming took 2 bases from V and 1 from J, leaving 8 bases between them. CDR3 in amino acids: CASSLTAGNYGYTF. CDR3 nucleotides: TGTGCCAGCAGTTTAACGGCCGGTAACTATGGCTACACCTTC.

The gene calls are TRBV7-2 and TRBJ1-3, with D tentatively TRBD1 (6 bases). Germline CDR1 SGHTA, CDR2 FQGNSA. Deletions cut 2 bases from V and 4 bases from J, with 12 bases between. The CDR3 loop spans 15 amino acids. The CDR3 bases are TGTGCCAGCAGCTTACCGGCAGGGGAAGGAAACACCATATATTTT. This translates into CASSLPAGEGNTIYF.

This clonotype was recorded at least ten times. The gene calls are TRBV20-1 and TRBJ1-2; a weak D match, TRBD1 (5 bases). Germline loops: CDR1 DFQATT, CDR2 SNEGSKA (reference sequence). The V and J ends lost 0 bases and 3 bases respectively, with 14 bases between them. The CDR3 runs to 15 residues. As DNA, the CDR3 is TGCAGTGCTAGAGATCGGGGGGGATACGACTATGGCTACACCTTC. Protein: CSARDRGGYDYGYTF.

In its sample, this clonotype was seen many times. The rearrangement links TRBV6-5 to TRBJ2-7; D is ambiguous. From germline, CDR1 is MNHEY and CDR2 SVGAGI. The CDR3 is made up of 15 amino acids. Deletions cut 4 bases from V and 3 bases from J, with 16 bases between. CDR3 nucleotides: TGTGCCAGCAGTTCACCCCAGCTAGGGCTCTACGAGCAGTACTTC. It is translated as CASSSPQLGLYEQYF.

This clonotype has ten or more counts. The chain uses TRBV4-2 and TRBJ2-5, with a possible D match to TRBD2 (6 bases). This CDR3 spans 14 amino acids. The germline V gene has CDR1 LGHNA and CDR2 YNFKEQ. With 4 bases removed from V and 3 bases from J, the gap between germline ends came to 12 bases. The CDR3 loop is CASSRLGGEETQYF. As DNA, the CDR3 is TGTGCCAGCAGCCGACTCGGCGGGGAAGAGACCCAGTACTTC.

This clonotype was observed many times. This sequence joins TRBV5-1 and TRBJ2-7; D gene ambiguous. Germline CDR1 reads SGHRS; CDR2 reads YFSETQ. Trimming pared 4 bases from V and 1 base from J, leaving 12 bases between. The CDR3 extends over 14 amino acids. CDR3 sequence: CASSPRQGSYEQYF. DNA of the CDR3: TGCGCCAGCAGCCCCCGACAAGGGTCCTACGAGCAGTACTTC.

This clonotype has a handful of counts. The chain uses TRBV20-1 and TRBJ2-7; D call uncertain. This CDR3 has 15 amino acids. The V and J ends lost 6 bases and 1 base respectively, with 19 bases between them. CDR1 is DFQATT and CDR2 is SNEGSKA in the germline V gene (reference sequence). The chain's CDR3 is CSAPTPLRISYEQYF. Written as DNA, the CDR3 is TGCAGTGCACCGACCCCCCTACGTATTTCCTACGAGCAGTACTTC.

This clonotype showed up many times. V usage is TRBV29-1 and J usage is TRBJ2-5; the D gene is possibly TRBD1 (6 bases). Germline V lookup: CDR1 SQVTM, CDR2 ANQGSEA. The CDR3 is 13 amino acids. Trimming left V 2 bases short and J 7 bases short, with 14 bases between. The CDR3 loop is CSVEPPGEGTQYF. The CDR3 nucleotides read TGCAGCGTTGAACCCCCAGGGGAAGGGACCCAGTACTTC.

This clonotype was counted many times. The chain is built from TRBV27 and TRBJ1-1; unclear D gene. The CDR3 sequence is 16 residues long. V was cut by 5 bases and J by 4 bases, with 20 bases left in between. In germline, CDR1 is MNHEY, CDR2 SMNVEV (reference sequence). The CDR3 region has the DNA TGTGCCAGCAGTCCCCTGACGGGGAACAGTCCCACTGAAGCTTTCTTT. Translation gives CASSPLTGNSPTEAFF.

This clonotype was observed at least ten times. This chain uses TRBV6-5 with TRBJ1-1, with a weak D call TRBD1 (6 bases). The CDR3 runs 14 residues. Looked up from germline, CDR1 is MNHEY and CDR2 is SVGAGI. Trimming removed 6 bases at V and 5 bases at J, with 16 bases between. The CDR3 bases are TGTGCCAGCAGAAGCCCAACAGGGAATACTGAAGCTTTCTTT. Translating gives CASRSPTGNTEAFF.

This sequence joins TRBV7-2 and TRBJ1-1; tentative D call: TRBD1 (5 bases). V lost 1 base and J lost 4, with 13 bases in between. Germline CDR1 and CDR2: SGHTA and FQGNSA. The CDR3 runs 15 residues. The CDR3 sequence is CASSLGGESSTEAFF. The CDR3 nucleotides are TGTGCCAGCAGCTTAGGGGGGGAGAGTTCCACTGAAGCTTTCTTT.

This clonotype showed up many times. The chain links TRBV15 to TRBJ1-3; D is undetermined. Germline CDR1 reads LNHNV; CDR2 reads YYDKDF (reference sequence). CDR3 size: 13 residues. V lost 7 bases and J lost 0, with 7 bases in between. CDR3 loop: CATTLGSGNTIYF. The CDR3 nucleotides are TGTGCCACCACCCTTGGCTCTGGAAACACCATATATTTT.

This clonotype was found many times. The chain recombines TRBV28 with TRBJ1-5; D unclear. CDR1 is MDHEN, CDR2 SYDVKM, per germline. The CDR3 is 12 residues long. The V end lost 7 bases, the J end lost 6 bases, and 10 bases lay between the germline ends. The CDR3 loop is CASNKGLQPQHF. DNA for the CDR3: TGTGCCAGCAATAAAGGGCTTCAGCCCCAGCATTTT.

In this sample, this clonotype turned up many times. The rearrangement uses TRBV19 and TRBJ1-5; a possible D gene is TRBD1 (6 bases). Trimming pared 5 bases from V and 6 bases from J, leaving 14 bases between. This CDR3 spans 14 amino acids. Germline CDR1 is LNHDA and CDR2 is SQIVND (reference sequence). The CDR3 region is CASSLRGSAQPQHF. CDR3 bases: TGTGCCAGTAGTCTCAGGGGCTCCGCTCAGCCCCAGCATTTT.

The table lists this clonotype with a few counts. The chain carries TRBV12-3 or TRBV12-4 and TRBJ1-1; 9 bases align to TRBD1. V shed 6 bases and J 4 bases; nucleotides not matched to a gene: 9. The CDR3 totals 15 residues. CDR3 residues: CASSEDRGKGTEAFF. The CDR3 DNA is TGTGCCAGCAGCGAGGACAGGGGCAAGGGCACTGAAGCTTTCTTT.

This clonotype was found many times. The chain combines TRBV6-5 with TRBJ1-1; possibly TRBD1 for D (5 bases). The CDR3 runs 14 residues. Germline V gene data show CDR1 as MNHEY and CDR2 as SVGAGI. Trimming left V 7 bases short and J 5 bases short, with 17 bases between. CDR3 coding DNA: TGTGCCAGCATCCGGGGGGAATGGGTGACTGAAGCTTTCTTT. Translating it yields CASIRGEWVTEAFF.